What follows are 7 T cell receptor beta chains derived from one specimen sequenced in a study of blood T cell repertoires in COVID-19. Generated by immunoSEQ multiplex PCR, the TCRdb table keeps only in-frame clones and is missing some. The table includes roughly 80,000 clones, roughly nine tenths detected once. Material for sequencing was peripheral blood. All receptors derive from a man aged 45-65 years with COVID-19, enrolled during active disease.

This chain links TRBV15 with TRBJ2-7, with D possibly being TRBD2 (6 bases). The CDR3 extends over 16 amino acids. Germline CDR1 reads LNHNV; CDR2 reads YYDKDF (reference sequence). With 3 bases removed from V and 2 bases from J, the gap between germline ends came to 17 bases. CDR3 loop: CATSSRELTATYEQYF. In DNA form, the CDR3 reads TGTGCCACCAGCAGCCGGGAGCTGACCGCAACCTACGAGCAGTACTTC.

The V call is TRBV19, the J call TRBJ2-3, with D possibly being TRBD1 (6 bases). The CDR3 sequence is 13 residues long. V was cut by 5 bases and J by 6 bases, with 12 bases left in between. Per the germline V gene, CDR1 is LNHDA and CDR2 is SQIVND (reference sequence). CDR3 in DNA: TGTGCCAGTAGTGGGGGCTGGGCCGATACGCAGTATTTT. Translated, it gives CASSGGWADTQYF.

In its sample, this clone was seen once. The chain joins TRBV28 to TRBJ2-3; 9 bases are a match to TRBD2. This CDR3 spans 16 amino acids. V gave up 3 bases and J gave up 6 bases; unmatched junction bases: 10. The germline CDR1 and CDR2 sequences are MDHEN and SYDVKM. CDR3 region: CASSFGAGGPTDTQYF. The DNA of the CDR3 is TGTGCCAGCAGTTTCGGCGCGGGAGGGCCGACCGATACGCAGTATTTT. Full variable domain (rest looked up from reference TRBV28 and TRBJ2-3): DVKVTQSSRYLVKRTGEKVFLECVQDMDHENMFWYRQDPGLGLRLIYFSYDVKMKEKGDIPEGYSVSREKKERFSLILESASTNQTSMYLCASSFGAGGPTDTQYFGPGTRLTVL.

The genes are TRBV5-4 and TRBJ1-2; D remains unclear. The CDR3 has 13 residues. Trimming took off 2 bases at V and 5 bases at J, with 10 bases between the two ends. Germline assignment: CDR1 SGHNT and CDR2 YYREEE (reference sequence). CDR3 in amino acids: CASSLRGGYGYTF. The CDR3 nucleotides are TGTGCCAGCAGCTTACGGGGAGGGTATGGCTACACCTTC.

In this sample, this clone turned up a few times. Other DNA sequences in the sample encode the same CDR3. The chain is built from TRBV4-1 and TRBJ2-1; D is unresolved. Trimming took 1 base from V and 1 from J, leaving 8 bases between them. The CDR3 is made up of 15 amino acids. Germline lookup yields CDR1 MGHRA and CDR2 YSYEKL. Here the CDR3 reads CASSQGGGSYNEQFF. The CDR3 nucleotides read TGCGCCAGCAGCCAAGGAGGTGGATCCTACAATGAGCAGTTCTTC.

This rearrangement joins TRBV3-1 (or the pseudogene TRBV3-2) to TRBJ1-1; tentatively, D is TRBD1 (6 bases). V was shortened by 4 bases and J by 6 bases, with 18 bases between the two germline ends. In germline, CDR1 is LGHDT, CDR2 YNNKEL (reference sequence). This CDR3 has 15 residues. CDR3 in amino acids: CASSPHGTGSAEAFF. CDR3 bases: TGTGCCAGCAGCCCGCATGGCACAGGGTCCGCTGAAGCTTTCTTT.

The rearrangement uses TRBV5-1 and TRBJ2-7, with TRBD2 identical over 8 bases. CDR1 SGHRS and CDR2 YFSETQ come from the germline V gene. This CDR3 is built from 14 residues. V lost 2 bases to trimming and J lost 0 bases; unmatched junction nucleotides: 1. CDR3: CASSLLAASYEQYF. The DNA of the CDR3 is TGCGCCAGCAGCTTACTAGCGGCCTCCTACGAGCAGTACTTC.